Given below is one TCR beta chain in context. One end of the junction does not line up with germline, which may come from a read error. The germline CDR1 and CDR2 sequences are KGHSH and LQKENI. This CDR3 comprises 12 residues. Described treatment: preoperative locoregional IRX-2 cytokine immunotherapy. Patients received preoperative, locoregional IRX-2 cytokine immunotherapy in a phase Ib study. This sample was taken from a study of preoperative IRX-2 immunotherapy in early breast cancer. Some clones are missing from TCRdb's copy, which holds only in-frame ones; the method was immunoSEQ multiplex PCR. Of over 25,000 clones in the sample, 80% to 85% were seen once.

This specimen was lymph node tissue, taken from a patient treated with IRX-2 immunotherapy. The V and J genes are TRBV18 and TRBJ1-2; D is perhaps TRBD1 (5 bases). The clonotype originates from a human donor with breast cancer. The CDR3 bases are TGTGCCAGCTCACCGCCAAAGGGAGGGGTAAACTTC. It yields the protein CASSPPKGGVNF.